This T cell receptor (beta chain) was obtained from a study of blood T cell repertoires in COVID-19. The table came from immunoSEQ multiplex PCR; TCRdb's copy has only in-frame clones and leaves some out. Counted here are almost 200,000 clones, 70% to 80% occurring once; the ten biggest clones make up roughly 5.6%. V shed 5 bases, J shed 8 bases, and the junction held 7 bases outside the gene matches. The germline gives CDR1 MNHEY, CDR2 SVGEGT. The CDR3 sequence is 14 residues long. The rearrangement links TRBV6-2 or TRBV6-3 to TRBJ1-4, with 8 bases fitting TRBD1. The receptor was derived from a woman aged 40-49 years with COVID-19, enrolled during active disease. Specimen: peripheral blood. The CDR3, as DNA: TGTGCCAGCAGTCCGGGACAGGAGGGGGAAAAACTGTTTTTT. This codes for CASSPGQEGEKLFF.